This T cell receptor (beta chain) was identified during a study of blood T cell repertoires in COVID-19. The wider study: T cells, B-cell-depleted T cells, or PBMCs supplied cDNA or gDNA.

Clones were read by immunoSEQ multiplex PCR, and TCRdb kept only the in-frame ones, dropping some. Among 150,000 to 200,000 clones, approximately 94% were seen once, and the ten largest hold 0.76%. CDR1 MNHEY and CDR2 SVGAGI come from the germline V gene. The CDR3 extends over 14 amino acids. Trimming removed 4 bases from V and 7 bases from J; junction bases left unmatched: 3. The chain links TRBV6-5 to TRBJ2-1, with 11 bases identical to TRBD2. The material sequenced was peripheral blood. This TCR came from a man aged 25-45 years with COVID-19, enrolled during active disease. The CDR3 is CASSLRLAGNEQFF. The CDR3 DNA follows: TGTGCCAGCAGTTTGCGACTAGCGGGGAATGAGCAGTTCTTC.